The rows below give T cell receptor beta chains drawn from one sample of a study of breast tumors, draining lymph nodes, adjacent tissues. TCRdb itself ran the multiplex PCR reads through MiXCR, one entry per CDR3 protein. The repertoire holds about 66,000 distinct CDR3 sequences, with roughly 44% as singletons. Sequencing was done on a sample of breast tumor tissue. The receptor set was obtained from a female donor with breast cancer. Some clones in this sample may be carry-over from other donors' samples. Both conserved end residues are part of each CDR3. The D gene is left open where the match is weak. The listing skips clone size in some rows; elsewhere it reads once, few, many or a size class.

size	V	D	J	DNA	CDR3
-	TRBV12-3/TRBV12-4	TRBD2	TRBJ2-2	TGTGCCAGCAGCGTATTAGCGGGAGGACGCACCGGGGAGCTGTTTTTT	CASSVLAGGRTGELFF
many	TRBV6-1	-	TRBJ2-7	TGTGCCAGCACCCCTTCGGCAGGACCCGCCTACGAGCAGTACTTC	CASTPSAGPAYEQYF
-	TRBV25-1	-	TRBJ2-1	TGTGCCAGCAGTTCGGATAGCGTTGGACAGAACACTAATGAGCAGTTCTTC	CASSSDSVGQNTNEQFF
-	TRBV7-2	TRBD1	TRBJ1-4	TGTGCCAGCAGCTCCAGACAGGGGGGTGAAAAACTGTTTTTT	CASSSRQGGEKLFF
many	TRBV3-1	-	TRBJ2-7	TGTGCCAGCAGCCAAGATTACACATTTTACGAGCAGTACTTC	CASSQDYTFYEQYF
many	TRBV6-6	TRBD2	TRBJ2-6	TGTGCCAGCAGGCCCCCGGGAGGGCTCTCTGGGGCCAACGTCCTGACTTTC	CASRPPGGLSGANVLTF
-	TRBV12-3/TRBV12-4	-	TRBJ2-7	TGTGCCAGCAGTGCCACCCCCGGGGCAGGGAATCTCGAGCAGTACTTC	CASSATPGAGNLEQYF
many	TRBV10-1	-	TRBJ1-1	TGCGCCAGCAGTGAACGGGGTAACACTGAAGCTTTCTTT	CASSERGNTEAFF
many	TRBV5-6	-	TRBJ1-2	TGTGCCAGCACCCCGAGGTTGACGCAGCGACCCTATGGCTACACCTTC	CASTPRLTQRPYGYTF
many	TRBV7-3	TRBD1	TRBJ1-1	TGTGCCAGCAGCACAACAGGGGCCGCTGGCACTGAAGCTTTCTTT	CASSTTGAAGTEAFF
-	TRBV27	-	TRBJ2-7	TGTGCCAGCAGTTTTCTTGGGGCAGGCGTTTTCTCTCTCGAGCAGTACTTC	CASSFLGAGVFSLEQYF
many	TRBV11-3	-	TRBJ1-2	TGTGCCAGCAGCATCCGGGACTTCTATGGCTACACCTTC	CASSIRDFYGYTF
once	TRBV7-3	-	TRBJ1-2	TGTGCCAGCAGCTTAGGAGGGGGGAACTATGGCTACACCTTC	CASSLGGGNYGYTF
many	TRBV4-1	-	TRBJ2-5	TGCGCCAGCAGCCAAGGGGACCTCAAAGGGAGCCAGTACTTC	CASSQGDLKGSQYF
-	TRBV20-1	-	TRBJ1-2	TGCAGTGCTAGAGGGGCGGGATCATCTAACTATGGCTACACCTTC	CSARGAGSSNYGYTF
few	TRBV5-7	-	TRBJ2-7	-	CASSQTSVYFCAISVRESGYEQYF
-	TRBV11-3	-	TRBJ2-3	TGTGCCAGCAGCTTCCAGGGCGATGAGCAGTATTTT	CASSFQGDEQYF